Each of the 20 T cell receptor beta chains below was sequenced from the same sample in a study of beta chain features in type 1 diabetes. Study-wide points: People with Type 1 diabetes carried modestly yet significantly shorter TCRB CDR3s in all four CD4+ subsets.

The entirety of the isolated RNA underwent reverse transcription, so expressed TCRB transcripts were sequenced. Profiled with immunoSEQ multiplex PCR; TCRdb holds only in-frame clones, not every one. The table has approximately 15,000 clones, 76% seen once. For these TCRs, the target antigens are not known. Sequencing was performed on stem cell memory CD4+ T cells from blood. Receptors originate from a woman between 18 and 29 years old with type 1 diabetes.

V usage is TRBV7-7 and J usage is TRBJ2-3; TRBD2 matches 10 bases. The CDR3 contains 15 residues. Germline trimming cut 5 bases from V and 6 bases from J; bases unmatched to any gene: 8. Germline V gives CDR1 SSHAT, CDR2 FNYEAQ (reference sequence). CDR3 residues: CASSPLAGVADTQYF. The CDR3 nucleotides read TGTGCCAGCAGCCCGCTAGCGGGAGTTGCTGATACGCAGTATTTT.

This CDR3 reads CASSDRGYSDTQYF. The CDR3 nucleotides read TGTGCCAGTTCAGACAGGGGGTATTCAGATACGCAGTATTTT. This rearrangement joins TRBV19 to TRBJ2-3, with 9 bases lining up with TRBD1. Germline V CDR1 and CDR2: LNHDA, SQIVND (reference sequence). The CDR3 totals 14 residues. V lost 8 bases to trimming and J lost 4 bases; unmatched junction nucleotides: 7.

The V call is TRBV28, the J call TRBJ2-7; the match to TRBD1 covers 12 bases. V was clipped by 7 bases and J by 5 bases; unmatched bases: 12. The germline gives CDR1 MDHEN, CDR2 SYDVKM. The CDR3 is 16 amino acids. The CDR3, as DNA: TGTGCCAGCACCCTGGGTGGGGGACAGGGGGCGAACGAGCAGTACTTC. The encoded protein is CASTLGGGQGANEQYF.

The CDR3 here is CASSAGLAGVSDEQYF. CDR3 coding DNA: TGCGCCAGCAGCGCGGGACTAGCGGGAGTCAGCGACGAGCAGTACTTC. This chain uses TRBV5-1 with TRBJ2-7, with 14 bases matching TRBD2. Looked up from germline, CDR1 is SGHRS and CDR2 is YFSETQ. This CDR3 is 16 amino acids long. The ends lost 4 bases at V and 5 bases at J; junction bases unmatched: 8. Based on the CDR3 plus reference TRBV5-1 and TRBJ2-7, the full variable domain is KAGVTQTPRYLIKTRGQQVTLSCSPISGHRSVSWYQQTPGQGLQFLFEYFSETQRNKGNFPGRFSGRQFSNSRSEMNVSTLELGDSALYLCASSAGLAGVSDEQYFGPGTRLTVT.

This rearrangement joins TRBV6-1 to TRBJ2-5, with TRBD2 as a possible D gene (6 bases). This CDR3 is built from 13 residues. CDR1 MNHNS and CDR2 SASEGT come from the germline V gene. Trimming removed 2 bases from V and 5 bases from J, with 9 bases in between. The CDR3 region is CASSESGGETQYF. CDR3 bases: TGTGCCAGCAGTGAATCAGGAGGGGAGACCCAGTACTTC.

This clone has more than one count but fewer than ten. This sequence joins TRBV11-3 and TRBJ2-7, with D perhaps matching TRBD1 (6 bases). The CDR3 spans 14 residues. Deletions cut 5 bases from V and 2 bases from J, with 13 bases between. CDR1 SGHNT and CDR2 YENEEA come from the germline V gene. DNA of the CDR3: TGTGCCAGCAGCGCCCGGGACAAGCCCTACGAGCAGTACGTC. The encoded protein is CASSARDKPYEQYV.

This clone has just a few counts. The CDR3 sequence is CASSPDSFGNTIYF. The CDR3 coding sequence is TGTGCCAGCAGTCCTGACAGTTTTGGAAACACCATATATTTT. The J gene is TRBJ1-3, the V gene TRBV28; a possible D gene is TRBD1 (5 bases). CDR1 is MDHEN, CDR2 SYDVKM, per germline. The V end was cut by 5 bases, the J end by 3 bases, with 11 bases between. The CDR3 runs 14 residues.

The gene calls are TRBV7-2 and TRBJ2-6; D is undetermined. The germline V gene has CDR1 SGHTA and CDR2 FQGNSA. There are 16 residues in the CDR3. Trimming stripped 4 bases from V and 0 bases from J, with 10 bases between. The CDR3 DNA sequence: TGTGCCAGCAGCTCGACATATAGCTCTGGGGCCAACGTCCTGACTTTC. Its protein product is CASSSTYSSGANVLTF.

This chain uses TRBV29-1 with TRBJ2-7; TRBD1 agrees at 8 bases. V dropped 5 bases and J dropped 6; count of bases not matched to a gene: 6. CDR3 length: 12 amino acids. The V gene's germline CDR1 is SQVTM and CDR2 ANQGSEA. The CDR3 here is CSVPGQGCEQYV. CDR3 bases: TGCAGCGTTCCAGGACAGGGATGCGAGCAGTACGTC.

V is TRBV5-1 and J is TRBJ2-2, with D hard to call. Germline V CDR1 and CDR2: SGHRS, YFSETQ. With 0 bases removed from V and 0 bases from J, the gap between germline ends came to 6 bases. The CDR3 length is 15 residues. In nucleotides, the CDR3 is TGCGCCAGCAGCTTGGGACACACGAACACCGGGGAGCTGTTTTTT. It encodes CASSLGHTNTGELFF.

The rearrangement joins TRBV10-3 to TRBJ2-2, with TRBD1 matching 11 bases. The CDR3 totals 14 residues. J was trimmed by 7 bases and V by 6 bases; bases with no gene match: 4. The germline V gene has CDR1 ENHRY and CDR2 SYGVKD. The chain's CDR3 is CAIRDRGPDGELFF. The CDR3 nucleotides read TGTGCCATCAGGGACAGGGGGCCGGACGGGGAGCTGTTTTTT.

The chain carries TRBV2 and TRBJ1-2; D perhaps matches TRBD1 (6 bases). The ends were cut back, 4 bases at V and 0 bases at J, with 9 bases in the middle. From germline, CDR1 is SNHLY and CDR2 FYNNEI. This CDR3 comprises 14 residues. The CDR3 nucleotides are TGTGCCAGCAGTGGGCAGGGGCCTAACTATGGCTACACCTTC. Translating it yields CASSGQGPNYGYTF. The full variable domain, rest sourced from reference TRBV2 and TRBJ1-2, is EPEVTQTPSHQVTQMGQEVILRCVPISNHLYFYWYRQILGQKVEFLVSFYNNEISEKSEIFDDQFSVERPDGSNFTLKIRSTKLEDSAMYFCASSGQGPNYGYTFGSGTRLTVV.

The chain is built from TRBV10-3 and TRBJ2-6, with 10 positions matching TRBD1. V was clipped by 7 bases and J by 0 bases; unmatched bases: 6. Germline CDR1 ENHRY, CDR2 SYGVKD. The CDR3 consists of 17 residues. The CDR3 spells CAITRGTGASGANVLTF. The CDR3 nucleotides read TGTGCCATCACTAGAGGGACAGGGGCCTCTGGGGCCAACGTCCTGACTTTC.

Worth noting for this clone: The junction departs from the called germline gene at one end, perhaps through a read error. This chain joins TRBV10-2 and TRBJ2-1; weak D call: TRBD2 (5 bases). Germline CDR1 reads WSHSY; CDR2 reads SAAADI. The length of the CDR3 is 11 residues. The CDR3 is CASSQSQEEFF. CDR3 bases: TGCGCCAGCAGTCAGTCCCAGGAGGAGTTCTTC.

Here the CDR3 reads CASSQPLGLADYNEQFF. DNA for the CDR3: TGCGCCAGCAGCCAGCCCCTGGGACTAGCGGATTACAATGAGCAGTTCTTC. The rearrangement uses TRBV4-1 and TRBJ2-1; 11 positions agree with TRBD2. V trimming: 3 bases; J trimming: 4 bases; junction bases outside the gene matches: 8. Germline CDR1 reads MGHRA; CDR2 reads YSYEKL. The CDR3 spans 17 residues.

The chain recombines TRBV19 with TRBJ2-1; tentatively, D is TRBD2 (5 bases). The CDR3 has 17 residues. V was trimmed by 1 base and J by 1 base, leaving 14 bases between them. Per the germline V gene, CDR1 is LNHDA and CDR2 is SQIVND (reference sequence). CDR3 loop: CASSIGPLGKSYNEQFF. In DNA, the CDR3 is TGTGCCAGTAGTATAGGCCCACTAGGTAAGTCCTACAATGAGCAGTTCTTC.

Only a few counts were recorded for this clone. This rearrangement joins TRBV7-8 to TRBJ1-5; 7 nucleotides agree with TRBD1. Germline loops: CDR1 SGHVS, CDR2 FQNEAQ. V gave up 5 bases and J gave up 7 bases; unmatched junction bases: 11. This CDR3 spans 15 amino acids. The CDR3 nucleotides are TGTGCCAGCAGCACCTTGACAGGGAGCGCACAGCCCCAGCATTTT. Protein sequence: CASSTLTGSAQPQHF.

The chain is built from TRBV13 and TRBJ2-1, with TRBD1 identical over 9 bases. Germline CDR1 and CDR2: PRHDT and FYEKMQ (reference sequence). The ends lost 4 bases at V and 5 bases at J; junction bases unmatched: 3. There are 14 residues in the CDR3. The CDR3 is CASSWTGAHNEQFF. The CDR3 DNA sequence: TGTGCCAGCAGCTGGACAGGGGCCCACAATGAGCAGTTCTTC.

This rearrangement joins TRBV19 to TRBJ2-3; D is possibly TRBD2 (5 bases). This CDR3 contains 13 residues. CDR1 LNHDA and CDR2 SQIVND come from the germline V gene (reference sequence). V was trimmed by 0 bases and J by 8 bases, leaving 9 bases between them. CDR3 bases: TGTGCCAGTAGTATAGAGCCAGGAGGTACGCAGTATTTT. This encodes CASSIEPGGTQYF.

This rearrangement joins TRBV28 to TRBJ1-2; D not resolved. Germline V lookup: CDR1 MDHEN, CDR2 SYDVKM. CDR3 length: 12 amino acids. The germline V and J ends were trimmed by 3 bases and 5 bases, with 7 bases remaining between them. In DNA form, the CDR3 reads TGTGCCAGCAGTTTGGTAGAGTATGGCTACACCTTC. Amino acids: CASSLVEYGYTF.